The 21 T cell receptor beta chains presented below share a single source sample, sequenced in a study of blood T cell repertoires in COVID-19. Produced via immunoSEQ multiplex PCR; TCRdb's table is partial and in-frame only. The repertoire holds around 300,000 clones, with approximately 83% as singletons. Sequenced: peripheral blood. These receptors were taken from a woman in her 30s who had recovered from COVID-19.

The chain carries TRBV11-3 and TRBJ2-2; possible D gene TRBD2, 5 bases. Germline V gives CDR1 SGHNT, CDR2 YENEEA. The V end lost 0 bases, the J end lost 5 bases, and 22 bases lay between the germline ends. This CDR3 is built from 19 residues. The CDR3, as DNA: TGTGCCAGCAGCTTAGATCGCAGAAATCGGGGAGCTGGGACCGGGGAGCTGTTTTTT. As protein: CASSLDRRNRGAGTGELFF.

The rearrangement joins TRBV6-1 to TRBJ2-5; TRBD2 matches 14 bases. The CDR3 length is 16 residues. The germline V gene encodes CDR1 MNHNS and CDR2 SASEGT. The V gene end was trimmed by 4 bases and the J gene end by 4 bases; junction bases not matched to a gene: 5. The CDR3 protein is CASSVGTSGGAETQYF. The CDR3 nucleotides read TGTGCCAGCAGTGTCGGGACTAGCGGGGGAGCAGAGACCCAGTACTTC.

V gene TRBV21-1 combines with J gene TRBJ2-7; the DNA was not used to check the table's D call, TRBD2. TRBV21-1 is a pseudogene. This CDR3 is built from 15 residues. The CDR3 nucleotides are TGTATAGAGGGAGCGCTTGGCAGTGGACGGGGCGAGCAGTACTTC. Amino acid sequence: CIEGALGSGRGEQYF.

The chain's CDR3 is CASSGPGSDTQYF. The CDR3 DNA reads as TGTGCCAGCAGCGGTCCAGGGTCTGATACGCAGTATTTT. The chain is built from TRBV11-3 and TRBJ2-3, with D maybe TRBD1 (5 bases). In germline, CDR1 is SGHNT, CDR2 YENEEA. The CDR3 is 13 residues long. With 5 bases removed from V and 6 bases from J, the gap between germline ends came to 12 bases.

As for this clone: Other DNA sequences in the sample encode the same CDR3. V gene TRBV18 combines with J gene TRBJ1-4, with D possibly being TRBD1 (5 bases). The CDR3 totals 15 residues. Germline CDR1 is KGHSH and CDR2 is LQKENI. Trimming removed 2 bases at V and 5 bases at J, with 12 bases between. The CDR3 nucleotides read TGTGCCAGCTCACCAGAAGCAGGGCCCAATGAAAAACTGTTTTTT. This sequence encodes CASSPEAGPNEKLFF.

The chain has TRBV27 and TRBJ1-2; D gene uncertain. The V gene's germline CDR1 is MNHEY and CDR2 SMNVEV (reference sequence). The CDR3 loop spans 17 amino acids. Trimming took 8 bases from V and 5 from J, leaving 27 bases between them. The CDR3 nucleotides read TGTGCCAGCCTTAAGGGTGGGAGGCAGGATTTTTTTTATGGCTACACCTTC. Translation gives CASLKGGRQDFFYGYTF.

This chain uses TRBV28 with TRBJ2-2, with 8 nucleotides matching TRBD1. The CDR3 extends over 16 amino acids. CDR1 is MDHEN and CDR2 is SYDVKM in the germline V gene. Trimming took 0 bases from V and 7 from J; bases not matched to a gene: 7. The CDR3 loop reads CASSLWGQAGGGELFF. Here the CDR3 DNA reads TGTGCCAGCAGTTTATGGGGACAGGCCGGGGGCGGGGAGCTGTTTTTT.

As DNA, the CDR3 is TGTGCCAGCAGTTTAACAGGGAGAGGCGGCACTGAAGCTTTCTTT. It specifies CASSLTGRGGTEAFF. This chain connects TRBV27 to TRBJ1-1; tentative D call: TRBD1 (6 bases). Germline CDR1 and CDR2: MNHEY and SMNVEV (reference sequence). V dropped 2 bases and J dropped 4 bases, with 14 bases sitting between them. CDR3 length: 15 amino acids.

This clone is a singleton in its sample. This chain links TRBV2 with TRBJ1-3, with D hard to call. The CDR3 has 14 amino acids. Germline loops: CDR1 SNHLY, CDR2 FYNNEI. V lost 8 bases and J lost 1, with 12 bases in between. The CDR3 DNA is TGTGCCAGCGCCGAGGCGAGGTCTGGAAACACCATATATTTT. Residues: CASAEARSGNTIYF.

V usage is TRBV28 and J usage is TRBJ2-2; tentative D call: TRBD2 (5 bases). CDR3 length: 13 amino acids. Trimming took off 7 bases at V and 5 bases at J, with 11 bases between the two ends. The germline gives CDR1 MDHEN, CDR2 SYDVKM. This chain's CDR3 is CASNLLGTGELFF. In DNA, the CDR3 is TGTGCCAGCAATCTACTAGGGACCGGGGAGCTGTTTTTT. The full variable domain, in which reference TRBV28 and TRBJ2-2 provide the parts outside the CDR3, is DVKVTQSSRYLVKRTGEKVFLECVQDMDHENMFWYRQDPGLGLRLIYFSYDVKMKEKGDIPEGYSVSREKKERFSLILESASTNQTSMYLCASNLLGTGELFFGEGSRLTVL.

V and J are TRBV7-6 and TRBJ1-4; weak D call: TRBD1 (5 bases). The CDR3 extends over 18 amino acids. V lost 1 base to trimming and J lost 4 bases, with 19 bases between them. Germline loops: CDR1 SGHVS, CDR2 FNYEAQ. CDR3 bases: TGTGCCAGCAGCTTAGTTCAACAGGCGGGACTGATTAATGAAAAACTGTTTTTT. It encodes CASSLVQQAGLINEKLFF. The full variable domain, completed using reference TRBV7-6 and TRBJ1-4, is GAGVSQSPRYKVTKRGQDVALRCDPISGHVSLYWYRQALGQGPEFLTYFNYEAQQDKSGLPNDRFSAERPEGSISTLTIQRTEQRDSAMYRCASSLVQQAGLINEKLFFGSGTQLSVL.

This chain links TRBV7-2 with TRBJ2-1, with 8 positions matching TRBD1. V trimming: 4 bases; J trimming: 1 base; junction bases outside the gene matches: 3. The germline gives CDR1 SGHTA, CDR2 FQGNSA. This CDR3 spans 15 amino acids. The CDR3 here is CASSSDRVSYNEQFF. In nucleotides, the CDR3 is TGTGCCAGCAGCTCGGACAGGGTATCCTACAATGAGCAGTTCTTC.

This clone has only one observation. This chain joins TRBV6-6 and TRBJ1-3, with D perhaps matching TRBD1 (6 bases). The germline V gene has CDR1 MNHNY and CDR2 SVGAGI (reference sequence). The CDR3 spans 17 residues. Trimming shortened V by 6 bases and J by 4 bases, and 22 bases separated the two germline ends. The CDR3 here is CASSRAPGARGGNTIYF. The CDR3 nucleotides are TGTGCCAGCAGCCGAGCCCCCGGAGCCAGGGGAGGAAACACCATATATTTT.

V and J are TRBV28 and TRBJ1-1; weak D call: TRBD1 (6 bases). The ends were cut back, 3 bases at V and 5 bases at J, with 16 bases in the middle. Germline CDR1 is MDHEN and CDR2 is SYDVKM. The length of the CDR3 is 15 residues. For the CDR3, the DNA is TGTGCCAGCAGTTTGTTTACAGGGCGCGGAACTGAAGCTTTCTTT. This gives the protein CASSLFTGRGTEAFF.

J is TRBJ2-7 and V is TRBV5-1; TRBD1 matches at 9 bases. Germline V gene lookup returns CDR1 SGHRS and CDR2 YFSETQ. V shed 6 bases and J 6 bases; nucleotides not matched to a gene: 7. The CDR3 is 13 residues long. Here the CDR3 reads CASTWGQGLEQYF. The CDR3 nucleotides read TGCGCCAGCACGTGGGGACAGGGCCTCGAGCAGTACTTC.

This chain's CDR3 is CSVGQASYEQYF. The CDR3 coding sequence is TGCAGCGTTGGGCAGGCCTCCTACGAGCAGTACTTC. The chain uses TRBV29-1 and TRBJ2-7, with D uncertain. V was shortened by 4 bases and J by 0 bases, with 7 bases between the two germline ends. CDR1 is SQVTM and CDR2 is ANQGSEA in the germline V gene. The CDR3 runs to 12 residues.

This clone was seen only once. This CDR3 reads CASSLGEGGYYEQYF. CDR3 in DNA: TGTGCCAGCAGCTTGGGTGAGGGAGGGTACTACGAGCAGTACTTC. This chain uses TRBV5-6 with TRBJ2-7, with 7 bases lining up with TRBD2. Per the germline V gene, CDR1 is SGHDT and CDR2 is YYEEEE. V dropped 0 bases and J dropped 3; count of bases not matched to a gene: 6. CDR3 length: 15 amino acids.

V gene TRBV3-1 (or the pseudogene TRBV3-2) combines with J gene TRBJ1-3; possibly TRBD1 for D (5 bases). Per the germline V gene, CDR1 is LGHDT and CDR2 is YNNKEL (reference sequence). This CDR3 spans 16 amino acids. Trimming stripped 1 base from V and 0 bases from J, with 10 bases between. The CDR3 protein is CASSQVGASSGNTIYF. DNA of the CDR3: TGTGCCAGCAGCCAAGTTGGGGCCAGCTCTGGAAACACCATATATTTT.

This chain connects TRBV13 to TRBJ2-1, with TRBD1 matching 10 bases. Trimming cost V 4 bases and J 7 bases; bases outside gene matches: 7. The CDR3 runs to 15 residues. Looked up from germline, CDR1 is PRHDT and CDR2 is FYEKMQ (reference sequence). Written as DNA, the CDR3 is TGTGCCAGCAGCTCCGGGACAGGGGCCGCAAATGAGCAGTTCTTC. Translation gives CASSSGTGAANEQFF.

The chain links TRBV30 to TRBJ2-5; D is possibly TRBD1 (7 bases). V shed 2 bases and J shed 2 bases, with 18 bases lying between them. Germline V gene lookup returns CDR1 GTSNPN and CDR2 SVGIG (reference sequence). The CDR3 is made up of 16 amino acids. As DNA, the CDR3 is TGTGCCTGGAGTTATATAGAGACAGGGAGGCAAGAGACCCAGTACTTC. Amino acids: CAWSYIETGRQETQYF.

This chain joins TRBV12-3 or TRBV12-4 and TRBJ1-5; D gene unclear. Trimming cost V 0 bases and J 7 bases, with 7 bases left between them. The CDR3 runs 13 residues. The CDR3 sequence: CASSLAAEQPQHF. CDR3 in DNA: TGTGCCAGCAGTTTAGCCGCGGAACAGCCCCAGCATTTT.